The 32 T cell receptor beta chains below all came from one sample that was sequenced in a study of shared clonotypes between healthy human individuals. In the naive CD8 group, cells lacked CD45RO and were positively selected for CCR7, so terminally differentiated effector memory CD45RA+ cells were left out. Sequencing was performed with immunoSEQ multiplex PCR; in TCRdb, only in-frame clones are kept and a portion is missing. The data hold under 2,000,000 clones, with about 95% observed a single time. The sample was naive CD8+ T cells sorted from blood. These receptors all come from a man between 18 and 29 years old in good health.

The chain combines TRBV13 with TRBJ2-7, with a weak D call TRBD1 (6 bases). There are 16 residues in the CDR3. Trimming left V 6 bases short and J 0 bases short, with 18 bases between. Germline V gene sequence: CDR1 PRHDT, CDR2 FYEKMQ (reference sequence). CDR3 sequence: CASSYLGAGDSYEQYF. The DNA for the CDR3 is TGTGCCAGCAGTTACCTGGGGGCAGGCGACTCCTACGAGCAGTACTTC.

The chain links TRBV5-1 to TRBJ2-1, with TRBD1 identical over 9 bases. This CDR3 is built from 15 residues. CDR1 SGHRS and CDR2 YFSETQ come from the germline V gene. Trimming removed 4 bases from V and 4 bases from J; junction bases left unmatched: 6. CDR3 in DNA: TGCGCCAGCAGCCTAGGGACAGGGTTATACAATGAGCAGTTCTTC. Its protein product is CASSLGTGLYNEQFF. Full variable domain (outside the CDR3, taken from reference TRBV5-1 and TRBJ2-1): KAGVTQTPRYLIKTRGQQVTLSCSPISGHRSVSWYQQTPGQGLQFLFEYFSETQRNKGNFPGRFSGRQFSNSRSEMNVSTLELGDSALYLCASSLGTGLYNEQFFGPGTRLTVL.

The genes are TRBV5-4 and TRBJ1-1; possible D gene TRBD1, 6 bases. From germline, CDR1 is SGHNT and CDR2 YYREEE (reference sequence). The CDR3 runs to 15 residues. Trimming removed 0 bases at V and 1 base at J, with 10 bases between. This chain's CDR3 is CASSLGWTENTEAFF. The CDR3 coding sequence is TGTGCCAGCAGCTTGGGTTGGACAGAGAACACTGAAGCTTTCTTT.

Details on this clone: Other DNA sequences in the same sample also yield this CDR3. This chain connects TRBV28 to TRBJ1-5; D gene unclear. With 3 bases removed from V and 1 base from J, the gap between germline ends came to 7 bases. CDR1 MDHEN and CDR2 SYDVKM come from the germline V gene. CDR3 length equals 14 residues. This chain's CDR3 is CASSFQDSNQPQHF. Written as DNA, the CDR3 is TGTGCCAGCAGTTTCCAGGACAGCAATCAGCCCCAGCATTTT.

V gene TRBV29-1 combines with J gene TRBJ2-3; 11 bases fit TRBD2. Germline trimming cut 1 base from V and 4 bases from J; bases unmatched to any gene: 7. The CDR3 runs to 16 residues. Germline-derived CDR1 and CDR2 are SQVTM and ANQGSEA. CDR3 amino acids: CSVEGGSGRGADTQYF. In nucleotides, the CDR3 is TGCAGCGTTGAAGGGGGTAGCGGGAGGGGCGCAGATACGCAGTATTTT.

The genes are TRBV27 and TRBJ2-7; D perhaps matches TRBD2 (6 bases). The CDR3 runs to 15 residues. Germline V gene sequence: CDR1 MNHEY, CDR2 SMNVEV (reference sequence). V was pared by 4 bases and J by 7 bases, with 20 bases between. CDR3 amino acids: CASSWNGMGGEEQYF. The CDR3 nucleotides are TGTGCCAGCAGTTGGAACGGAATGGGGGGAGAGGAGCAGTACTTC.

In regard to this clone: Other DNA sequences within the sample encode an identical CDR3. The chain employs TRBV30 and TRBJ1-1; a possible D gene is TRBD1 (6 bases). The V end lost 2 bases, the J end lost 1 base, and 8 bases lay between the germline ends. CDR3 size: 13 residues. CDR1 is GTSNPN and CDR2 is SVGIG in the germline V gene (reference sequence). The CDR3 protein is CAWSHRENTEAFF. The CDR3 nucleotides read TGTGCCTGGAGTCACAGGGAGAACACTGAAGCTTTCTTT.

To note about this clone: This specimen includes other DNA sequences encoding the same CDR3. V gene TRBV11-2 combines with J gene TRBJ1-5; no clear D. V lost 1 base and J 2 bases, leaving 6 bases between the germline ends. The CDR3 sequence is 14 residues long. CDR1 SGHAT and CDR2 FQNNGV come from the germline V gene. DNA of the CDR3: TGTGCCAGCAGCTTAGGGGGAGGCAATCAGCCCCAGCATTTT. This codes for CASSLGGGNQPQHF.

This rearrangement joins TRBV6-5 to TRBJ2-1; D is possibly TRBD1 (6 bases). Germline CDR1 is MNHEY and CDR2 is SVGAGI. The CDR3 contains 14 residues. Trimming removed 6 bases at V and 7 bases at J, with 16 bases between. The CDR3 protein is CASSLQGWQNEQFF. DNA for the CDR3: TGTGCCAGCAGCCTACAGGGTTGGCAGAATGAGCAGTTCTTC.

CDR3 region: CASSRRGVTGGETQYF. The CDR3 bases are TGTGCCAGCAGTAGGAGGGGAGTAACTGGGGGGGAGACCCAGTACTTC. V and J are TRBV28 and TRBJ2-5; tentatively, D is TRBD2 (6 bases). V was shortened by 5 bases and J by 5 bases, with 21 bases between the two germline ends. This CDR3 comprises 16 residues. Germline V gene data show CDR1 as MDHEN and CDR2 as SYDVKM.

The CDR3 DNA sequence: TGCAGCGTTGAAGTCGGCAGTTCCTACGAGCAGTACTTC. Translation: CSVEVGSSYEQYF. This chain links TRBV29-1 with TRBJ2-5, with D hard to call. The closer fit of TRBJ2-7 to the DNA end suggests the J call may be wrong. There are 13 residues in the CDR3. CDR1 and CDR2 from the germline V gene are SQVTM and ANQGSEA.

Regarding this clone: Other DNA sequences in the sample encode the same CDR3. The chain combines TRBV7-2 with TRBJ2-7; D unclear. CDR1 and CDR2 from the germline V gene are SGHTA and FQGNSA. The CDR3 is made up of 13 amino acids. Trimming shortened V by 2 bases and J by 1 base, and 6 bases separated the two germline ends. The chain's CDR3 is CASSLSPSYEQYF. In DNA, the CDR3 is TGTGCCAGCAGCTTATCCCCTTCCTACGAGCAGTACTTC.

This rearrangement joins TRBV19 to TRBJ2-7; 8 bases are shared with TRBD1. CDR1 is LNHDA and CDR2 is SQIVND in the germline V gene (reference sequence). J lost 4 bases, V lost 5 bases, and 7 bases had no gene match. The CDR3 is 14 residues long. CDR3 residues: CASSHGQGSYEQYF. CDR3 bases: TGTGCCAGTAGTCACGGACAGGGTTCGTACGAGCAGTACTTC. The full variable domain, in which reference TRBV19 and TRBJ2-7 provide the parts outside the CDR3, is DGGITQSPKYLFRKEGQNVTLSCEQNLNHDAMYWYRQDPGQGLRLIYYSQIVNDFQKGDIAEGYSVSREKKESFPLTVTSAQKNPTAFYLCASSHGQGSYEQYFGPGTRLTVT.

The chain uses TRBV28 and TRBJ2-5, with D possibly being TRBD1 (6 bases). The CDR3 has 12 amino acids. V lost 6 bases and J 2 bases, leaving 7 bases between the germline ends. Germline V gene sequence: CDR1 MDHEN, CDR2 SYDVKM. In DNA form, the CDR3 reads TGTGCCAGCAGCGACAGGCAAGAGACCCAGTACTTC. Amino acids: CASSDRQETQYF.

The CDR3 bases are TGTGCCAGCGGACCAGGGCGCTACAATGAGCAGTTCTTC. Amino acid sequence: CASGPGRYNEQFF. The chain links TRBV28 to TRBJ2-1, with D maybe TRBD1 (5 bases). CDR1 is MDHEN, CDR2 SYDVKM, per germline. The CDR3 runs to 13 residues. V shed 8 bases and J shed 3 bases, with 11 bases lying between them. The entire variable domain, with the rest obtained from reference TRBV28 and TRBJ2-1, is as follows: DVKVTQSSRYLVKRTGEKVFLECVQDMDHENMFWYRQDPGLGLRLIYFSYDVKMKEKGDIPEGYSVSREKKERFSLILESASTNQTSMYLCASGPGRYNEQFFGPGTRLTVL.

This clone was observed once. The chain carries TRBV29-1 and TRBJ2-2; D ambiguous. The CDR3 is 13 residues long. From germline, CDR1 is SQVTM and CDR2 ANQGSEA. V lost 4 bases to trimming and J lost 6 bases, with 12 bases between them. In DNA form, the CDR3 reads TGCAGCGTTGTACGGCTCAACGCCGGGGAGCTGTTTTTT. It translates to CSVVRLNAGELFF.

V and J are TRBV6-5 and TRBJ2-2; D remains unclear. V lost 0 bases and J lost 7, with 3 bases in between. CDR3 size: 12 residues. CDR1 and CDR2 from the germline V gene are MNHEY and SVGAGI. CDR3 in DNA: TGTGCCAGCAGTTACTCGTACGGGGAGCTGTTTTTT. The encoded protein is CASSYSYGELFF.

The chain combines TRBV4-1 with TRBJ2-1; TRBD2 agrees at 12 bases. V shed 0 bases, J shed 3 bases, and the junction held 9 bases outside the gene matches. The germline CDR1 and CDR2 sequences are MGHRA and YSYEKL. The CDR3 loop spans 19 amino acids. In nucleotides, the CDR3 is TGCGCCAGCAGCCAAGATAGGCTAGCGGGGGGGCTTGGCTACAATGAGCAGTTCTTC. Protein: CASSQDRLAGGLGYNEQFF.

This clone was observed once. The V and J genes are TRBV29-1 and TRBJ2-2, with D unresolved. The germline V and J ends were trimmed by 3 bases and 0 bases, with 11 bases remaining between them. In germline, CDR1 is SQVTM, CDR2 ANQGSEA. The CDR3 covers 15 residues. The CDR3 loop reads CSVEILSANTGELFF. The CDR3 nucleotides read TGCAGCGTTGAGATCCTGTCTGCGAACACCGGGGAGCTGTTTTTT.

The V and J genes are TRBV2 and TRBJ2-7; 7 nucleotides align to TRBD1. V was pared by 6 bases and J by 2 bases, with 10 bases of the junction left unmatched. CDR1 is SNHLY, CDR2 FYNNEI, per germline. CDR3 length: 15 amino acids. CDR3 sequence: CASRFIRDSTYEQYF. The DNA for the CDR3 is TGTGCCAGCAGGTTCATCCGGGACAGCACCTACGAGCAGTACTTC. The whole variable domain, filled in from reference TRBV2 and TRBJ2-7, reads EPEVTQTPSHQVTQMGQEVILRCVPISNHLYFYWYRQILGQKVEFLVSFYNNEISEKSEIFDDQFSVERPDGSNFTLKIRSTKLEDSAMYFCASRFIRDSTYEQYFGPGTRLTVT.

The CDR3 loop is CASSLAPSSGANVLTF. The CDR3 DNA sequence: TGCGCCAGCAGCTTGGCCCCCAGCTCTGGGGCCAACGTCCTGACTTTC. This sequence joins TRBV5-1 and TRBJ2-6; the D is unclear. Looked up from germline, CDR1 is SGHRS and CDR2 is YFSETQ. The CDR3 runs to 16 residues. Trimming took off 0 bases at V and 0 bases at J, with 7 bases between the two ends.

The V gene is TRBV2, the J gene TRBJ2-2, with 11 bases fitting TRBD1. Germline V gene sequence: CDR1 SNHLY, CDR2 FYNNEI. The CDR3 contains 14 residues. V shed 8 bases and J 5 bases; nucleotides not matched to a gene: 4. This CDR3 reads CASVGQGATGELFF. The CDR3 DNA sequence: TGTGCCAGCGTAGGACAGGGGGCGACCGGGGAGCTGTTTTTT.

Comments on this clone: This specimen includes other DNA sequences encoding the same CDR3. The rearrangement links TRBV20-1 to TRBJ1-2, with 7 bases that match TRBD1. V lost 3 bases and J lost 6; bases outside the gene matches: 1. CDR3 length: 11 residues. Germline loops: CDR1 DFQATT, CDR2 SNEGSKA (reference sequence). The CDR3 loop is CSASRGDGYTF. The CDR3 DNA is TGCAGTGCTAGCAGGGGGGATGGCTACACCTTC.

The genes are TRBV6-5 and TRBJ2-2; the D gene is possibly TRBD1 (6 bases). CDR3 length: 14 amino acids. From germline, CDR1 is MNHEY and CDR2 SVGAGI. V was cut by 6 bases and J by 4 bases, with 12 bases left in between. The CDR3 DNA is TGTGCCAGCAGACTACAGGGTCTCACCGGGGAGCTGTTTTTT. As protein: CASRLQGLTGELFF.

Here the CDR3 DNA reads TGCGCCAGCAGCGTAGACCGGGACGGAAATTCACCCCTCCACTTT. Its protein is CASSVDRDGNSPLHF. The V call is TRBV4-1, the J call TRBJ1-6; D is possibly TRBD1 (5 bases). The V gene lost 5 bases and the J gene lost 7 bases, with 15 bases spanning the gap. CDR1 is MGHRA and CDR2 is YSYEKL in the germline V gene. This CDR3 spans 15 amino acids.

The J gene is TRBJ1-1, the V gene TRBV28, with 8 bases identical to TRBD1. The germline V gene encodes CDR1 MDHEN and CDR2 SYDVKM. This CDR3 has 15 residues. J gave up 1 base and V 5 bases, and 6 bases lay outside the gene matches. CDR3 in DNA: TGTGCCAGCAGTGAGCCGGGACAGGCGAACACTGAAGCTTTCTTT. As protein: CASSEPGQANTEAFF.

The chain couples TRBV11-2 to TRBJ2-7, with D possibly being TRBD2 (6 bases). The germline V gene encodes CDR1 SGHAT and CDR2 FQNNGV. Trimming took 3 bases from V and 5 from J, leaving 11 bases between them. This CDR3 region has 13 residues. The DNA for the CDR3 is TGTGCCAGCAGCTTCGGGAGTCTCAACGAGCAGTACTTC. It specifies CASSFGSLNEQYF.

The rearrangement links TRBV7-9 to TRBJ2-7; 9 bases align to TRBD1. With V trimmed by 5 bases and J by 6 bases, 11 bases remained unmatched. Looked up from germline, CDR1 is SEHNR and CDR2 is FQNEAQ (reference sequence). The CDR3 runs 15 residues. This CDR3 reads CASSPQTGGFGEQYF. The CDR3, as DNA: TGTGCCAGCAGCCCGCAAACAGGGGGCTTTGGCGAGCAGTACTTC.

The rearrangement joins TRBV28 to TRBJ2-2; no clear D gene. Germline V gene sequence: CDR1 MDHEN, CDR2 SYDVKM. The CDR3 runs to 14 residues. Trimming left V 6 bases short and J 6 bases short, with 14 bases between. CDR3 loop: CASRRPFRAGELFF. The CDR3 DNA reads TGTGCCAGCAGGAGACCGTTTCGCGCCGGGGAGCTGTTTTTT.

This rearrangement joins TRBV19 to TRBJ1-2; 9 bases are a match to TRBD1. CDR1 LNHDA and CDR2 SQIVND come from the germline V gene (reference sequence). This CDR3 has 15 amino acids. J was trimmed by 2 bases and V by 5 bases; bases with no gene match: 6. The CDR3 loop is CASSLGQGPNYGYTF. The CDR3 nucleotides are TGTGCCAGTAGTTTAGGACAGGGGCCAAACTATGGCTACACCTTC. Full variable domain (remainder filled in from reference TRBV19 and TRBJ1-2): DGGITQSPKYLFRKEGQNVTLSCEQNLNHDAMYWYRQDPGQGLRLIYYSQIVNDFQKGDIAEGYSVSREKKESFPLTVTSAQKNPTAFYLCASSLGQGPNYGYTFGSGTRLTVV.

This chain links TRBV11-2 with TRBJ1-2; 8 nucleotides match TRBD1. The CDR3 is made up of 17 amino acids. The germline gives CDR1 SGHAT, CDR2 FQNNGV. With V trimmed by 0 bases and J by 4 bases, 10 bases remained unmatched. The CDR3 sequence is CASSLEGQAAILYGYTF. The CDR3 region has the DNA TGTGCCAGCAGCTTAGAGGGACAGGCTGCAATCCTCTATGGCTACACCTTC.

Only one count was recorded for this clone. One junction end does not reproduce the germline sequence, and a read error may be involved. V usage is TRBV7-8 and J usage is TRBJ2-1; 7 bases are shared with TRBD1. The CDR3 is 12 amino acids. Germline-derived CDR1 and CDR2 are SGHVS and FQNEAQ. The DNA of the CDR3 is TGTGCCAGCAGCTTTAACGACAGGGCTTGGGTCTTC. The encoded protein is CASSFNDRAWVF.